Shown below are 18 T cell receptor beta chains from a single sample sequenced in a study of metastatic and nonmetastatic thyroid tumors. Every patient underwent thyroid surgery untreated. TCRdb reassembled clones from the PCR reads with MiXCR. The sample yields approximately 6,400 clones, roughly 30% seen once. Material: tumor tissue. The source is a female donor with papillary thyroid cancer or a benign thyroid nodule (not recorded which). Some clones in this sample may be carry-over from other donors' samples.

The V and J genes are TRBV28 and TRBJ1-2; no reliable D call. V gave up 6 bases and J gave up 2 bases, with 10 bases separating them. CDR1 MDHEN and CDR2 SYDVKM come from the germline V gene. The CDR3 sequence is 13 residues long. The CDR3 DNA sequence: TGTGCCAGCAGAGAGGAGGCGAACTATGGCTACACCTTC. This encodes CASREEANYGYTF.

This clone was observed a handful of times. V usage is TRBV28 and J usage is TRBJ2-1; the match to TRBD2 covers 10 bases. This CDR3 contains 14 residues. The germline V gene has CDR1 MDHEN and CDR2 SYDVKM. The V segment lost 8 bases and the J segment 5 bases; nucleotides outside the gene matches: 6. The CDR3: CASRAGGGHNEQFF. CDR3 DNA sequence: TGTGCCAGCCGAGCGGGAGGGGGTCACAATGAGCAGTTCTTC.

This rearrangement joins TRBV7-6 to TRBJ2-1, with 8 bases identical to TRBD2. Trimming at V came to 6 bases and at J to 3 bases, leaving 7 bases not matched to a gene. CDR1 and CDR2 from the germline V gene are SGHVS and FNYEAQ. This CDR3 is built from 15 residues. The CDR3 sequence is CASSPGTSGYNEQFF. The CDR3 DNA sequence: TGTGCCAGCAGTCCCGGGACTAGTGGCTACAATGAGCAGTTCTTC.

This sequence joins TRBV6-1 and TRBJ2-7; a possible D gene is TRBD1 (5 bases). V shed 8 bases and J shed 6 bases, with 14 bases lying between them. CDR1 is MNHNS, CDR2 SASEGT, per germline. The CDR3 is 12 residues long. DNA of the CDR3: TGTGCCAGCCAGGGTTATCTTGGCGAGCAGTACTTC. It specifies CASQGYLGEQYF.

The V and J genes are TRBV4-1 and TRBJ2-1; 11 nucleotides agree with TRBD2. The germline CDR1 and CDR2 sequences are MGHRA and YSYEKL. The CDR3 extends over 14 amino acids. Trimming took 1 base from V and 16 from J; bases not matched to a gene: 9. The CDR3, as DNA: TGCGCCAGCAGCCAAGCGGAACTAGCGGGAGAATACTTCTTC. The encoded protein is CASSQAELAGEYFF.

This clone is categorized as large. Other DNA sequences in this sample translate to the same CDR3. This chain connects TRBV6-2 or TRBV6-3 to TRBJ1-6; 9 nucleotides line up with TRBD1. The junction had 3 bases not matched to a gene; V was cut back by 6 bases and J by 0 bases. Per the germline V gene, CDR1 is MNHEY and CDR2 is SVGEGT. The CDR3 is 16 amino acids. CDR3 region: CASSEDRGSYNSPLHF. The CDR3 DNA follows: TGTGCCAGCAGCGAGGACAGGGGCTCCTATAATTCACCCCTCCACTTT.

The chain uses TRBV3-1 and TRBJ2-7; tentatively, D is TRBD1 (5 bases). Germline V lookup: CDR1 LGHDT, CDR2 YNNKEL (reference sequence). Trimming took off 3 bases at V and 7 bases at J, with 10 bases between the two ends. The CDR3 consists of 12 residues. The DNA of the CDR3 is TGTGCCAGCAGCCACCACCAGGGAGAGCAGTACTTC. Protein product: CASSHHQGEQYF.

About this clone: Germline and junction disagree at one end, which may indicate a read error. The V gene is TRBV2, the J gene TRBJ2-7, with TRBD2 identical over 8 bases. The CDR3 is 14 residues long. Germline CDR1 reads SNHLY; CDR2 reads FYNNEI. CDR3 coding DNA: TGTGCCAACAGTGATACCGGGAGGGAGACCGAGAAGTACTTC. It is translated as CANSDTGRETEKYF.

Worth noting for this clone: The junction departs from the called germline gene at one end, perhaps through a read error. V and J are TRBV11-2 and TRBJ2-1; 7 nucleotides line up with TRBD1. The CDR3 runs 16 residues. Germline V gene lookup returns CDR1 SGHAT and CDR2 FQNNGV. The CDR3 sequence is CASSLERWQGDHEKFF. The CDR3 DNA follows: TGTGCCAGCAGCTTAGAGCGGTGGCAGGGGGACCATGAGAAGTTCTTC.

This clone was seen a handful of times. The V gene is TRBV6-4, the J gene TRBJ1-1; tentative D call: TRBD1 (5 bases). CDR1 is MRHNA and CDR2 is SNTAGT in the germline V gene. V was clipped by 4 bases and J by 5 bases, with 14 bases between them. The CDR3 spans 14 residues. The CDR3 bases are TGTGCCAGCAGTGCCAAGCCTGGGGGTACTGAAGCTTTCTTT. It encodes CASSAKPGGTEAFF.

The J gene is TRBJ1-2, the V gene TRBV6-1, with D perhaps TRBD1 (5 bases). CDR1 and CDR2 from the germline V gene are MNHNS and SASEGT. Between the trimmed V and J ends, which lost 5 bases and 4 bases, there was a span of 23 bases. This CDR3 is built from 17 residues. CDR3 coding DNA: TGTGCCAGCAGTACGCGTATCAGGGCAGGGCAGGGCTATGGCTACACCTTC. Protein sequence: CASSTRIRAGQGYGYTF.

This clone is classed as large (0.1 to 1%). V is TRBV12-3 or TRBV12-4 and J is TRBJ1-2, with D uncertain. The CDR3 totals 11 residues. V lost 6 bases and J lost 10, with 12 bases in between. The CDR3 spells CASRRTRLYTF. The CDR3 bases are TGTGCCAGCAGACGGACCAGGCTCTACACCTTC.

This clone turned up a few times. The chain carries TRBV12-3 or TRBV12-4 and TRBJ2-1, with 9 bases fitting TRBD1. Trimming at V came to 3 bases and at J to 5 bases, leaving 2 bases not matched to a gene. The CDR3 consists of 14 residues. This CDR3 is CASSLDRGNNEQFF. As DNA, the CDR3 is TGTGCCAGCAGTTTGGACAGGGGAAACAATGAGCAGTTCTTC.

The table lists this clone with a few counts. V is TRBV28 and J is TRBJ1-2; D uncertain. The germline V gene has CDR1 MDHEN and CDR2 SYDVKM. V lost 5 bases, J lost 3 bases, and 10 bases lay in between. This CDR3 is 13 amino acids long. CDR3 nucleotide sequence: TGTGCCAGCAGTCCGTTGGACCACTATGGCTACACCTTC. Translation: CASSPLDHYGYTF.

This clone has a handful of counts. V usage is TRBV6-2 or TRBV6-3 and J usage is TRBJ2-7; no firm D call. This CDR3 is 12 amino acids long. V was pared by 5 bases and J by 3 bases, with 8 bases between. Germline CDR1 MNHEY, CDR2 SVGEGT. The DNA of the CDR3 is TGTGCCAGCAGTGAGACCCGCTACGAGCAGTACTTC. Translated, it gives CASSETRYEQYF.

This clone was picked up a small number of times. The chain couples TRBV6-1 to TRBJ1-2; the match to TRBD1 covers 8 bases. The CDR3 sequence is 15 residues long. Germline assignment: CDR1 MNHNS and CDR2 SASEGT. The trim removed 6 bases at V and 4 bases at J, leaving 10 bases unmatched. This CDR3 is CASRDRDRHFYGYTF. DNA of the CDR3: TGTGCCAGCAGGGACCGGGACAGGCACTTCTATGGCTACACCTTC.

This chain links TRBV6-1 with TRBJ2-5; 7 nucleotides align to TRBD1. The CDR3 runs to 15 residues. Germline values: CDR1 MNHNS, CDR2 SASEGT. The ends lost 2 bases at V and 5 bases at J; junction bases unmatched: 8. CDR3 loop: CASSEFGTVAETQYF. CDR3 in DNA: TGTGCCAGCAGTGAATTCGGGACAGTGGCGGAGACCCAGTACTTC.

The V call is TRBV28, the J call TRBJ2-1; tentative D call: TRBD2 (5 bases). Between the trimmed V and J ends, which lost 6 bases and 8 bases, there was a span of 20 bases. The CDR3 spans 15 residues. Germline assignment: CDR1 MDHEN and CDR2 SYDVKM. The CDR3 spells CASSSPGPLVDEQFF. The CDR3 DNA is TGTGCCAGCAGCTCCCCCGGTCCACTAGTCGATGAGCAGTTCTTC.